This TCR beta chain came from a study of blood T cell repertoires in COVID-19. The overall study: Sites across the United States, Italy and Spain contributed samples from acute and convalescent COVID-19. PBMCs, B-cell-depleted T cells, or T cells were the source of the cDNA or gDNA that made up the material.

Per the original data handling: Estimation of nucleated cell counts relied on the amplification of reference gene primers. Measured with immunoSEQ multiplex PCR; TCRdb has only the in-frame clones, and not every one. V, J and clone size derive from that table, while D and trimming were established from the DNA sequence. There are under 150,000 clones in the sample; 84% occur only once, and 1.1% to 1.5% lies in the top ten. This CDR3 region has 13 residues. CDR1 and CDR2 from the germline V gene are MNHEY and SMNVEV (reference sequence). The J segment lost 6 bases and the V segment lost 7 bases, leaving 5 bases of the junction unmatched.

The V call is TRBV27, the J call TRBJ2-7, with 11 positions matching TRBD1. This receptor was taken from a man between 60 and 75 years old with acute or convalescent COVID-19. The sequenced sample was peripheral blood. Here the CDR3 reads CASIGQGAGEQYF. The CDR3 DNA reads as TGTGCCAGCATTGGACAGGGGGCCGGCGAGCAGTACTTC.